This is a list of T cell receptor beta chains from one sample in a study of beta chain features in type 1 diabetes. Assay used: immunoSEQ multiplex PCR; TCRdb lists only in-frame clones, some missing. The table includes some 640,000 clones, around 15% detected once. The sequencing sample was made of naive CD4+ T cells from blood. The receptors shown here come from a man between 18 and 35 years old with type 1 diabetes. Both conserved end residues are part of each CDR3. Fields, in order: V gene, J gene, CDR3 protein.

v_call: TRBV9
j_call: TRBJ1-5
cdr3_aa: CASSVGDNQPQHF

v_call: TRBV29-1
j_call: TRBJ2-1
cdr3_aa: CSVQGPGNEQFF

v_call: TRBV14
j_call: TRBJ2-3
cdr3_aa: CASSQGALPMGDTQYF

v_call: TRBV4-3
j_call: TRBJ2-2
cdr3_aa: CASSQDQRPNTGELFF

v_call: TRBV7-9
j_call: TRBJ1-1
cdr3_aa: CASSLVQSNTEAFF

v_call: TRBV5-1
j_call: TRBJ2-1
cdr3_aa: CATRTGNNEQFF

v_call: TRBV27
j_call: TRBJ2-7
cdr3_aa: CASSPPETGSHEQYF

v_call: TRBV30
j_call: TRBJ1-5
cdr3_aa: CAWSGQTHNQPQHF

v_call: TRBV29-1
j_call: TRBJ2-1
cdr3_aa: CSLEREGPYNEQFF

v_call: TRBV27
j_call: TRBJ2-5
cdr3_aa: CASSSHRGSETQYF

v_call: TRBV29-1
j_call: TRBJ2-3
cdr3_aa: CSVTPPVGGGTDTQYF

v_call: TRBV30
j_call: TRBJ1-2
cdr3_aa: CAWAHRAANYGYTF

v_call: TRBV2
j_call: TRBJ1-2
cdr3_aa: CASSEGAYGYTF

v_call: TRBV28
j_call: TRBJ1-2
cdr3_aa: CASSPGQANYGYTF

v_call: TRBV30
j_call: TRBJ2-3
cdr3_aa: CAWSMGQGGTDTQYF

v_call: TRBV19
j_call: TRBJ2-7
cdr3_aa: CASSWDSSYEQYF

v_call: TRBV6-5
j_call: TRBJ1-6
cdr3_aa: CASRQTGGSPLHF

v_call: TRBV5-4
j_call: TRBJ2-3
cdr3_aa: CASSFPDSTDTQYF

v_call: TRBV18
j_call: TRBJ2-3
cdr3_aa: CASSRQTSGATDTQYF

v_call: TRBV29-1
j_call: TRBJ2-7
cdr3_aa: CSVLLAGTYEQYF

v_call: TRBV7-2
j_call: TRBJ2-7
cdr3_aa: CASSLRPAEQYF

v_call: TRBV2
j_call: TRBJ2-3
cdr3_aa: CASTLGTITDTQYF

v_call: TRBV7-9
j_call: TRBJ2-3
cdr3_aa: CASSRGQGSTDTQYF

v_call: TRBV6-6
j_call: TRBJ2-1
cdr3_aa: CASSANREQFF

v_call: TRBV19
j_call: TRBJ2-2
cdr3_aa: CASSRAARSTGELFF

v_call: TRBV10-2
j_call: TRBJ2-7
cdr3_aa: CASSRLAGGSYEQYF

v_call: TRBV5-6
j_call: TRBJ1-2
cdr3_aa: CASQTGGPAYGYTF

v_call: TRBV27
j_call: TRBJ1-5
cdr3_aa: CASSWGGESNQPQHF

v_call: TRBV6-5
j_call: TRBJ1-4
cdr3_aa: CASSYRVWNEKLFF

v_call: TRBV2
j_call: TRBJ2-5
cdr3_aa: CASSGTSGGRETQYF

v_call: TRBV2
j_call: TRBJ2-5
cdr3_aa: CAISRGVSETQYF

v_call: TRBV7-9
j_call: TRBJ1-2
cdr3_aa: CASSSRTDGGNYGYTF

v_call: TRBV30
j_call: TRBJ2-5
cdr3_aa: CAWGFAEETQYF

v_call: TRBV5-1
j_call: TRBJ2-5
cdr3_aa: CASGLVGAFSETQYF

v_call: TRBV27
j_call: TRBJ1-5
cdr3_aa: CASRREGKGQPQHF

v_call: TRBV7-9
j_call: TRBJ1-2
cdr3_aa: CASSSGQTNYGYTF

v_call: TRBV6-5
j_call: TRBJ1-2
cdr3_aa: CASTDPTRSSYGYTF

v_call: TRBV4-1
j_call: TRBJ2-7
cdr3_aa: CASSQPRDRGHEQYF

v_call: TRBV21-1
j_call: TRBJ2-1
cdr3_aa: CASSKAFPPVAEQFF

v_call: TRBV19
j_call: TRBJ2-1
cdr3_aa: CASSITGTGINEQFF

v_call: TRBV30
j_call: TRBJ2-1
cdr3_aa: CAWNPDRNEQFF

v_call: TRBV28
j_call: TRBJ2-1
cdr3_aa: CASTLGGTINNEQFF

v_call: TRBV7-2
j_call: TRBJ2-5
cdr3_aa: CASSRSGQETQYF

v_call: TRBV2
j_call: TRBJ2-5
cdr3_aa: CASGYQETQYF

v_call: TRBV6-1
j_call: TRBJ1-2
cdr3_aa: CASSEGWARAYGYTF

v_call: TRBV2
j_call: TRBJ2-1
cdr3_aa: CASSDNPKPFFF

v_call: TRBV19
j_call: TRBJ1-1
cdr3_aa: CASTTRSLNTEAFF

v_call: TRBV5-1
j_call: TRBJ2-3
cdr3_aa: CASSLALAGGTSSTDTQYF